The entry below gives a single T cell receptor (beta chain) sequence along with its context. With 3 bases removed from V and 0 bases from J, the gap between germline ends came to 8 bases. The CDR3 runs to 15 residues. Germline V lookup: CDR1 MDHEN, CDR2 SYDVKM. The data belong to a study of T cell changes during pregnancy in multiple sclerosis. Clones were read by immunoSEQ multiplex PCR, and TCRdb kept only the in-frame ones, dropping some. The sample carries 30,000 to 40,000 clones, 85% to 90% recorded once. The receptor comes from a female donor with multiple sclerosis, enrolled in a pregnancy study. V gene TRBV28 combines with J gene TRBJ2-2; no clear D gene. Sequences were derived from CD4+ T cells from peripheral blood mononuclear cells, sampled in the second trimester of pregnancy. CDR3 loop: CASSFLVPNTGELFF. The CDR3 DNA reads TGTGCCAGCAGTTTCTTAGTGCCGAACACCGGGGAGCTGTTTTTT.